These 16 T cell receptor beta chains were all obtained from the same sample, sequenced in a study of cytomegalovirus exposure and HLA in healthy donors (dated by TCRdb to 2017 to 2019). Libraries came from the immunoSEQ multiplex PCR assay. A mixture of 60 forward primers for TCR Vbeta segments and 13 reverse primers for TCR Jbeta segments was used in the multiplex PCR. TCRdb retrieved this table from immuneACCESS and kept in-frame rearrangements only. Not all clones are present; in checked studies, unresolved V genes account for under half, and no reason is known for the remainder. The sample has 85,000 to 100,000 clones on record, 65% to 80% of them singletons. The ten largest clones represent less than 9% of the sample. Sample: PBMCs. The receptor source for this set is a man aged 35-49 years in good health and CMV-seropositive.

The chain is built from TRBV6-1 and TRBJ1-2; 8 nucleotides line up with TRBD1. Germline assignment: CDR1 MNHNS and CDR2 SASEGT. The J segment lost 3 bases and the V segment lost 2 bases, leaving 5 bases of the junction unmatched. The CDR3 runs to 15 residues. The CDR3 coding sequence is TGTGCCAGCAGTGAAAACAGGGGGTTGCACTATGGCTACACCTTC. Its translation: CASSENRGLHYGYTF.

The rearrangement uses TRBV4-2 and TRBJ2-1; TRBD2 matches at 13 bases. The CDR3 contains 16 residues. Looked up from germline, CDR1 is LGHNA and CDR2 is YNFKEQ. V was pared by 4 bases and J by 7 bases, with 7 bases of the junction left unmatched. CDR3 residues: CASSPGTSGTINEQFF. The CDR3 DNA is TGTGCCAGCAGCCCTGGGACTAGCGGGACTATTAATGAGCAGTTCTTC.

The V call is TRBV4-2, the J call TRBJ2-2; 12 bases map to TRBD1. This CDR3 is 16 amino acids long. Germline lookup yields CDR1 LGHNA and CDR2 YNFKEQ. J gave up 7 bases and V 3 bases, and 6 bases lay outside the gene matches. DNA of the CDR3: TGTGCCAGCAGCCAGGCCGGGACAGGGGGCGGCGGGGAGCTGTTTTTT. Amino acid sequence: CASSQAGTGGGGELFF.

The chain has TRBV2 and TRBJ1-1; the D is unclear. This CDR3 is built from 16 residues. Germline loops: CDR1 SNHLY, CDR2 FYNNEI. The V and J ends lost 1 base and 0 bases respectively, with 12 bases between them. The CDR3 coding sequence is TGTGCCAGCAGTGAAGGCGGAGATGAGATGAACACTGAAGCTTTCTTT. Its protein is CASSEGGDEMNTEAFF.

J is TRBJ2-5 and V is TRBV12-5; 8 bases align to TRBD2. V shed 3 bases, J shed 4 bases, and the junction held 7 bases outside the gene matches. This CDR3 spans 15 amino acids. Germline CDR1 LGHNT, CDR2 FRNRAP. CDR3 sequence (DNA): TGTGCTAGTGGTTTCATAGTAAGCGGGGGAGAGACCCAGTACTTC. It encodes CASGFIVSGGETQYF.

The gene calls are TRBV7-9 and TRBJ2-5; D remains ambiguous. Between the trimmed V and J ends, which lost 4 bases and 5 bases, there was a span of 14 bases. The CDR3 runs 14 residues. Germline V gene data show CDR1 as SEHNR and CDR2 as FQNEAQ (reference sequence). The CDR3 spells CASSSGINVETQYF. The CDR3, as DNA: TGTGCCAGCAGCTCTGGCATCAACGTGGAGACCCAGTACTTC.

This clone was detected only a few times. This chain joins TRBV7-3 and TRBJ2-1; 13 nucleotides align to TRBD2. Germline trimming cut 3 bases from V and 9 bases from J; bases unmatched to any gene: 5. Per the germline V gene, CDR1 is SGHTA and CDR2 is FQGTGA. This CDR3 is built from 15 residues. Here the CDR3 reads CASSFTSGGAPEQFF. For the CDR3, the DNA is TGTGCCAGCAGCTTCACTAGCGGGGGGGCTCCTGAGCAGTTCTTC.

The CDR3 bases are TGTGCCAGCAGGACAGGGGGCGAGCAGTACTTC. Translated: CASRTGGEQYF. The chain couples TRBV27 to TRBJ2-7; 9 bases align to TRBD1. Germline lookup yields CDR1 MNHEY and CDR2 SMNVEV (reference sequence). Trimming removed 6 bases from V and 6 bases from J; junction bases left unmatched: 0. The CDR3 consists of 11 residues.

This rearrangement joins TRBV9 to TRBJ2-7; TRBD2 matches 7 bases. V was pared by 3 bases and J by 3 bases, with 0 bases of the junction left unmatched. This CDR3 has 12 residues. CDR1 is SGDLS and CDR2 is YYNGEE in the germline V gene. CDR3 protein: CASSGEGYEQYF. The CDR3 coding sequence is TGTGCCAGCAGCGGGGAGGGCTACGAGCAGTACTTC.

The genes are TRBV27 and TRBJ1-1, with 8 nucleotides matching TRBD1. Trimming cost V 6 bases and J 0 bases; bases outside gene matches: 6. Germline-derived CDR1 and CDR2 are MNHEY and SMNVEV (reference sequence). This CDR3 is built from 15 residues. Written as DNA, the CDR3 is TGTGCCAGCAGCCCCGCGACAGGGGTGAACACTGAAGCTTTCTTT. Translating gives CASSPATGVNTEAFF.

The genes are TRBV19 and TRBJ1-6, with 8 bases lining up with TRBD1. This CDR3 spans 17 amino acids. V was clipped by 4 bases and J by 0 bases; unmatched bases: 5. The germline CDR1 and CDR2 sequences are LNHDA and SQIVND (reference sequence). Here the CDR3 reads CASSNPGGYSYNSPLHF. The CDR3 coding sequence is TGTGCCAGTAGTAACCCAGGGGGCTACTCCTATAATTCACCCCTCCACTTT.

V gene TRBV7-2 combines with J gene TRBJ2-3; D may be TRBD2 (5 bases). The germline V and J ends were trimmed by 1 base and 1 base, with 15 bases remaining between them. Per germline, CDR1 SGHTA and CDR2 FQGNSA. There are 17 residues in the CDR3. The CDR3 region is CASSLEGAEARTDTQYF. CDR3 DNA sequence: TGTGCCAGCAGCTTAGAAGGAGCGGAAGCCCGCACAGATACGCAGTATTTT. Complete variable domain (other parts from reference TRBV7-2 and TRBJ2-3): GAGVSQSPSNKVTEKGKDVELRCDPISGHTALYWYRQSLGQGLEFLIYFQGNSAPDKSGLPSDRFSAERTGGSVSTLTIQRTQQEDSAVYLCASSLEGAEARTDTQYFGPGTRLTVL.

The rearrangement joins TRBV6-8 to TRBJ2-3; 13 bases are shared with TRBD2. The germline V gene encodes CDR1 MNHGY and CDR2 SAAAGT. The CDR3 has 19 residues. V gave up 8 bases and J gave up 2 bases; unmatched junction bases: 16. CDR3 coding DNA: TGTGCCAGCCGAGAGGGACTAGCGGGGCTGCTCATATCCACAGATACGCAGTATTTT. This sequence encodes CASREGLAGLLISTDTQYF.

The CDR3 sequence: CSVGTAMNTEAFF. CDR3 DNA sequence: TGCAGCGTTGGGACAGCCATGAACACTGAAGCTTTCTTT. This sequence joins TRBV29-1 and TRBJ1-1; D is perhaps TRBD1 (6 bases). CDR1 is SQVTM, CDR2 ANQGSEA, per germline. The CDR3 runs to 13 residues. The V end was cut by 4 bases, the J end by 0 bases, with 9 bases between.

The chain recombines TRBV28 with TRBJ1-1; D call uncertain. The CDR3 is 13 amino acids. Germline V CDR1 and CDR2: MDHEN, SYDVKM. The ends were cut back, 5 bases at V and 8 bases at J, with 15 bases in the middle. This CDR3 is CASSTGGGLEAFF. The CDR3 nucleotides read TGTGCCAGCAGTACCGGTGGAGGGTTAGAAGCTTTCTTT.

The chain employs TRBV4-2 and TRBJ1-1, with D perhaps matching TRBD1 (6 bases). This CDR3 is 14 amino acids long. Trimming cost V 4 bases and J 7 bases, with 16 bases left between them. Looked up from germline, CDR1 is LGHNA and CDR2 is YNFKEQ. CDR3 sequence: CASSLERGRGEAFF. The CDR3 DNA sequence: TGTGCCAGCAGCCTAGAACGGGGCAGGGGTGAAGCTTTCTTT.